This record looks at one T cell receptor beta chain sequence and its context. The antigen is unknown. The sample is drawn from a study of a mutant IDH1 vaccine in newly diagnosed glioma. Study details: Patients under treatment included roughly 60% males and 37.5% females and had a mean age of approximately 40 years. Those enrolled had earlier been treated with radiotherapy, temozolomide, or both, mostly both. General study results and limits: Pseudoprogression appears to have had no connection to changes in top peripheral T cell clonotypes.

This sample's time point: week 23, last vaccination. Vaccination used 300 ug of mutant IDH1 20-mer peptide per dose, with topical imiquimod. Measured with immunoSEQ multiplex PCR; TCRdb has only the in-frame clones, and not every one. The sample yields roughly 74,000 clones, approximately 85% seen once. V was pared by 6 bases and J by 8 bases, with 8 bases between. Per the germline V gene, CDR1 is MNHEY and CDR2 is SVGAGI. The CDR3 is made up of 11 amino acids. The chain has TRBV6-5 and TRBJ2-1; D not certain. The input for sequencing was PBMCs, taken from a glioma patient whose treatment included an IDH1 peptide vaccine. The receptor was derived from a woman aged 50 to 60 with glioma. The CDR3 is CASRHLYEQFF. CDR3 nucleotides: TGTGCCAGCAGACACCTCTATGAGCAGTTCTTC.